Listed below are T cell receptor beta chains from one sample, sequenced in a study of blood T cell repertoires in COVID-19. Assay used: immunoSEQ multiplex PCR; TCRdb lists only in-frame clones, some missing. The repertoire holds about 130,000 clones, with approximately 81% as singletons. The sample consisted of peripheral blood. The receptors originated from a woman in her forties or fifties with acute or convalescent COVID-19. The CDR3 runs from the conserved cysteine through the conserved F or W. Fields, in order: D gene, J gene, clone size, V gene, CDR3 DNA, CDR3 protein. D genes are given only for firm matches. Size is stated for part of the rows, as once, few or many counts, or as a class when the clone is expanded.

>TRBD1|TRBJ1-2|NA|TRBV11-2
TGTGCCAGCAGCTTAGATCTGGGACAGGGGATTATTTATGGCTACACCTTC
CASSLDLGQGIIYGYTF
>TRBD1|TRBJ1-1|NA|TRBV5-4
TGTGCCAGCAACGACAGGGGGCAGAACACTGAAGCTTTCTTT
CASNDRGQNTEAFF
>NA|TRBJ1-5|NA|TRBV9
TGTGCCAGCAGCACGTCAGCGAATCAGCCCCAGCATTTT
CASSTSANQPQHF
>NA|TRBJ1-6|NA|TRBV19
TGTGCCAGTAGAGACAGAGCTAATTCACCCCTCCACTTT
CASRDRANSPLHF
>NA|TRBJ1-1|NA|TRBV25-1
TGTGCCAGCAGTGACCAAGAATTCGGCACTGAAGCTTTCTTT
CASSDQEFGTEAFF
>TRBD1|TRBJ2-7|NA|TRBV15
TGTGCCACCAGCGTGGGACAGGGGGTAATCTACGAGCAGTACTTC
CATSVGQGVIYEQYF
>NA|TRBJ2-4|NA|TRBV27
TGTGCCAGCAGTCCCGGGGAAAACATTCAGTACTTC
CASSPGENIQYF
>NA|TRBJ1-2|few|TRBV7-9
TGTGCCAGCAGCTTCCCGGGAAGGTTTAACTATGGCTACACCTTC
CASSFPGRFNYGYTF
>NA|TRBJ1-6|NA|TRBV4-1
TGCGCCAGCAGCCAAGATCGACGGAGCCTTTCACCCCTCCACTTT
CASSQDRRSLSPLHF
>TRBD2|TRBJ2-3|NA|TRBV5-4
TGTGCCAGCAGATACGGGACTAGCGGGAAGGGGGGTACGCAGTATTTT
CASRYGTSGKGGTQYF
>TRBD1|TRBJ1-3|NA|TRBV5-4
TGTGCCAGCAGCACGGACAGGGGGTCTAGAAACACCATATATTTT
CASSTDRGSRNTIYF
>NA|TRBJ1-4|NA|TRBV19
TGTGCCAGTAGTGTACAGGGAACTAATGAAAAACTGTTTTTT
CASSVQGTNEKLFF
>TRBD1|TRBJ2-7|NA|TRBV9
TGTGCCAGCAGCCCAGGGGACAGGGGCTCCTACGAGCAGTACTTC
CASSPGDRGSYEQYF
>NA|TRBJ2-7|NA|TRBV11-2
TGTGCCAGCAGCTTTCTGAGCTCCTACGAGCAGTACTTC
CASSFLSSYEQYF
>TRBD1|TRBJ1-1|NA|TRBV5-1
TGCGCCAGCAGCTGGGGGACAGGGGAGAACACTGAAGCTTTCTTT
CASSWGTGENTEAFF
>NA|TRBJ1-1|NA|TRBV7-9
TGTGCCAGCAGCTTAGATGGGGGCTCCCTCACTGAAGCTTTCTTT
CASSLDGGSLTEAFF
>NA|TRBJ2-3|NA|TRBV14
TGTGCCAGCAGCCAAGGACTAAGTGGGGGCACAGATACGCAGTATTTT
CASSQGLSGGTDTQYF
>NA|TRBJ1-3|NA|TRBV30
TGTGCCTGCTACAGGGCCCCGGCCTCTGGAAACACCATATATTTT
CACYRAPASGNTIYF
>TRBD2|TRBJ2-1|once|TRBV10-2
TGCGCCAGCACCGGGGGGGGGAGCTCCTACAATGAGCAGTTCTTC
CASTGGGSSYNEQFF
>NA|TRBJ2-7|NA|TRBV3-1/TRBV3-2
TGTGCCAGCAGCCGGTCCGGAGCCCTTCTCGAGCAGTACTTC
CASSRSGALLEQYF
>TRBD1|TRBJ1-6|NA|TRBV19
TGTGCCAGTAGCCCGGGACAGAAAAATTCACCCCTCCACTTT
CASSPGQKNSPLHF
>NA|TRBJ1-2|NA|TRBV9
TGTGCCAGCAGCGTAAGCCCTTCCCCATCTACTGGCTACACCTTC
CASSVSPSPSTGYTF